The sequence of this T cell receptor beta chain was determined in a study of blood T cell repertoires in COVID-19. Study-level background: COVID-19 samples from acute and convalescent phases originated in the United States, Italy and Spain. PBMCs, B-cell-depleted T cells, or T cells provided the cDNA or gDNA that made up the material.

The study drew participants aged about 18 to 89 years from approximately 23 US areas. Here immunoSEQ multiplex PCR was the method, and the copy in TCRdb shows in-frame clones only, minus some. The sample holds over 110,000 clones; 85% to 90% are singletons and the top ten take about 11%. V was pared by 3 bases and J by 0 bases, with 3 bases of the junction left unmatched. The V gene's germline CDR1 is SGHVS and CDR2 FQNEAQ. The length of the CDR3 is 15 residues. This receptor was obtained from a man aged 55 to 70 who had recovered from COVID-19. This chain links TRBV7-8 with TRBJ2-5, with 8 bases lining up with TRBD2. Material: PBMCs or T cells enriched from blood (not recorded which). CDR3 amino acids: CASSLSSGYQETQYF. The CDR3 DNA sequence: TGTGCCAGCAGCTTGTCTAGCGGGTACCAAGAGACCCAGTACTTC.